This TCR beta chain is from a study of brain T cells in children with intractable seizures. V was trimmed by 5 bases and J by 2 bases, leaving 10 bases between them. This CDR3 spans 13 amino acids. Germline values: CDR1 SGHRS, CDR2 YFSETQ. Surgery cases with the highest brain T cell transcript signatures were chosen for sequencing. The method was immunoSEQ multiplex PCR; TCRdb's version includes in-frame clones alone and lacks a portion of them. Of around 70,000 clones listed, roughly 91% were seen once; the top ten hold 1.5%. Source: peripheral blood, taken at surgery. This clonotype was obtained from a boy younger than two with tuberous sclerosis and intractable seizures. The V call is TRBV5-1, the J call TRBJ2-5, with a tentative D call TRBD2 (6 bases). For the CDR3, the DNA is TGCGCCAGCAGGCGGGACTCTCAAGAGACCCAGTACTTC. Its translation: CASRRDSQETQYF.